The T cell receptor beta chain described here comes from a study of technical replicates of blood from four donors. Repertoires were generated with immunoSEQ multiplex PCR, while TCRdb's copy carries only in-frame clones and drops some. The sample lists some 60,000 clones; approximately 87% were seen once. The CDR3 runs 15 residues. The V end was cut by 4 bases, the J end by 5 bases, with 18 bases between. CDR1 is SGHNT and CDR2 is YENEEA in the germline V gene. Sample: PBMCs. This TCR was recovered from a human donor in good health. Some clones in this sample may be carry-over from other donors' samples. The V gene is TRBV11-3, the J gene TRBJ2-7, with a weak D call TRBD1 (5 bases). The CDR3 reads CASSSGHENRNEQYF. As DNA, the CDR3 is TGTGCCAGCAGCTCAGGACACGAAAATAGGAACGAGCAGTACTTC.